Listed below are T cell receptor beta chains from one sample, sequenced in a study of Ad26.COV2.S vaccination and SARS-CoV-2 variants. Measured with immunoSEQ multiplex PCR; TCRdb has only the in-frame clones, and not every one. The table records hundreds of thousands of clones, roughly nine tenths of them present only once. Sequenced material: peripheral blood, taken in a trial of Ad26.COV2.S vaccine versus placebo. These receptors all come from a person aged 18 to 65 who received the Ad26.COV2.S COVID-19 vaccine or a placebo. Both conserved end residues are part of each CDR3. D genes are given only for firm matches. Only some rows state a clone size, as once, few, many or a class for expanded clones.

>TRBV7-9|-|TRBJ2-1|-
TGTGCCAGCAGCTTACCGGTGGTACAAAACAATGAGCAGTTCTTC
CASSLPVVQNNEQFF
>TRBV5-6|-|TRBJ1-1|-
TGTGCCAGCAGCTTGGCTGGGAGGTTGCTGGCTTTCTTT
CASSLAGRLLAFF
>TRBV19|-|TRBJ1-2|-
TGTGCCAGTAGTACGACTCCAGGGCTGGGTGGCTACACCTTC
CASSTTPGLGGYTF
>TRBV2|-|TRBJ2-2|TRBD2
TGTGCCAGCAGGCCGACTAGCGGGCGCGGCACCGGGGAGCTGTTTTTT
CASRPTSGRGTGELFF
>TRBV6-5|-|TRBJ1-2|TRBD1
TGTGCCAGCAGTCCGCGGACAGGTAATAACTATGGCTACACCTTC
CASSPRTGNNYGYTF
>TRBV5-1|-|TRBJ2-7|-
TGCGCCAGCAGCTTAGAAGGCCCCTCGGTAAGAGAGCAGTACTTC
CASSLEGPSVREQYF
>TRBV28|-|TRBJ1-5|-
TGTGCCAGCAGTGTAGGAAGTCAGCCCCAGCATTTT
CASSVGSQPQHF
>TRBV4-1|once|TRBJ1-5|-
TGCGCCAGCAGCCAGTTACCCAGGAAGGGACAGCCCCAGCATTTT
CASSQLPRKGQPQHF
>TRBV30|few|TRBJ1-5|-
TGTGCCTGGGGGAGTAAGCGGGGGCCCCAGCATTTT
CAWGSKRGPQHF
>TRBV6-2/TRBV6-3|-|TRBJ2-2|TRBD2
TGTGCCAGCAGTTACCTGGGACTAGCGGGATCCGGGGAGCTGTTTTTT
CASSYLGLAGSGELFF
>TRBV7-2|-|TRBJ1-1|-
TGTGCCAGCAGCTTAGTGGGGGCGGGCACTGAAGCTTTCTTT
CASSLVGAGTEAFF
>TRBV19|-|TRBJ1-2|-
TGTGCCAGTACAGAAGAAAACTATGGCTACACCTTC
CASTEENYGYTF
>TRBV11-2|-|TRBJ2-5|-
TGTGCCAGCAGCTTAGGGGTCCGAGAGACCCAGTACTTC
CASSLGVRETQYF